This T cell receptor (beta chain) derives from a study of blood T cell repertoires in COVID-19. The assay was immunoSEQ multiplex PCR, and TCRdb's table has in-frame clones only and misses some. This sample carries a few hundred thousand clones, 87% of them seen once, and the ten largest clones take 1.5% to 2.5%. The CDR3 runs to 14 residues. Germline values: CDR1 MNHEY, CDR2 SMNVEV (reference sequence). Trimming took 8 bases from V and 5 from J; bases not matched to a gene: 7. The chain carries TRBV27 and TRBJ2-3; 10 bases are a match to TRBD1. The sequenced material came from PBMCs or T cells enriched from blood (not recorded which). The TCR sequence derives from a middle-aged man in a cohort exposed to, infected with or recovered from COVID-19 (not recorded which). The CDR3 DNA follows: TGTGCCAGCGCGGGACAGGGGTTGGGAGATACGCAGTATTTT. It codes for CASAGQGLGDTQYF.